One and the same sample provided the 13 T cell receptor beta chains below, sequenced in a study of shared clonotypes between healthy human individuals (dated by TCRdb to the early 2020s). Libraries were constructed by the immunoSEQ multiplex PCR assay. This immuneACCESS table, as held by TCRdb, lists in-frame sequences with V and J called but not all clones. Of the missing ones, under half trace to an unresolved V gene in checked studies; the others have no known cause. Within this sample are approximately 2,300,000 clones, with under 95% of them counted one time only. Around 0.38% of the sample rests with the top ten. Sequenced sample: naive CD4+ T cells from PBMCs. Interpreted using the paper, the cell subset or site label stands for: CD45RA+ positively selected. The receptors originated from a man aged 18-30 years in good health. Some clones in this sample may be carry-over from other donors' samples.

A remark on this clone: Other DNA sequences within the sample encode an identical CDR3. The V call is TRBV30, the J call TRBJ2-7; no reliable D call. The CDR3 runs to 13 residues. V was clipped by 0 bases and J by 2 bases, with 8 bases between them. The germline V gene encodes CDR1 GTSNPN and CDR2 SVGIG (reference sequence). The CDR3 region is CAWSVLGPYEQYF. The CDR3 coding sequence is TGTGCCTGGAGTGTACTCGGGCCCTACGAGCAGTACTTC. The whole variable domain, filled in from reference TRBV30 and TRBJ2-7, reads SQTIHQWPATLVQPVGSPLSLECTVEGTSNPNLYWYRQAAGRGLQLLFYSVGIGQISSEVPQNLSASRPQDRQFILSSKKLLLSDSGFYLCAWSVLGPYEQYFGPGTRLTVT.

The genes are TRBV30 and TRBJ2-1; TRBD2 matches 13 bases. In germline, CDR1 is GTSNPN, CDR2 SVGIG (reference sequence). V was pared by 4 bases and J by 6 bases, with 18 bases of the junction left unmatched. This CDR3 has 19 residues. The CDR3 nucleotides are TGTGCCTGGACGAGTGGGACTAGCGGGACACCTCAGGTGTGCAATGAGCAGTTCTTC. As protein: CAWTSGTSGTPQVCNEQFF.

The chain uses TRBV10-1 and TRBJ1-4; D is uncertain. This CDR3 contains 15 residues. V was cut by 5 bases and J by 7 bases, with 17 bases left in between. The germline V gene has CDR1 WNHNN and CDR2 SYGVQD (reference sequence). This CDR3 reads CASSPQTGWGEKLFF. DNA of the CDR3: TGCGCCAGCAGTCCCCAAACGGGTTGGGGTGAAAAACTGTTTTTT.

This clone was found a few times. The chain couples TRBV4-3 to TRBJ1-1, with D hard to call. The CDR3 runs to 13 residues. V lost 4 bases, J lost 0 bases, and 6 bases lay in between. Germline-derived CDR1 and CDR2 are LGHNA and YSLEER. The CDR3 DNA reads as TGCGCCAGCAGCCCAGAGCTGAACACTGAAGCTTTCTTT. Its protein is CASSPELNTEAFF.

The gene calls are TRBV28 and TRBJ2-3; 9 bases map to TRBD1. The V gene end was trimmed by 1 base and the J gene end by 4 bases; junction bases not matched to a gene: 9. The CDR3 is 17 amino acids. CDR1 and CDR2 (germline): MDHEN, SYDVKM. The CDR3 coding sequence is TGTGCCAGCAGTTTATTACTTCGGACAGGGGTGTCAGATACGCAGTATTTT. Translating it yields CASSLLLRTGVSDTQYF.

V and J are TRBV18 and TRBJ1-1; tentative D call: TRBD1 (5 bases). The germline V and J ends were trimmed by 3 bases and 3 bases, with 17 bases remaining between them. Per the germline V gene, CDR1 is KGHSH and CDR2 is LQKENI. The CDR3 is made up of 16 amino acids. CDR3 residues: CASSPMTMGGYTEAFF. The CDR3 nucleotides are TGTGCCAGCTCACCCATGACTATGGGGGGGTACACTGAAGCTTTCTTT.

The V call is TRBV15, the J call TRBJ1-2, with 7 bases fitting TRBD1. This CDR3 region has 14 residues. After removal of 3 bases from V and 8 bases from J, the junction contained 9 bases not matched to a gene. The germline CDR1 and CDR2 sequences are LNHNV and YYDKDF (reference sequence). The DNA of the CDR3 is TGTGCCACCAGCAGTTTTACGGACAGGAGGGGCTACACCTTC. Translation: CATSSFTDRRGYTF.

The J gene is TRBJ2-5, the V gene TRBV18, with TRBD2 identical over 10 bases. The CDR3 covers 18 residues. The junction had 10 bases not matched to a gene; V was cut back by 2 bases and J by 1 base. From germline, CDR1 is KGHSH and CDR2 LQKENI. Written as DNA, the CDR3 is TGTGCCAGCTCACCAAGGGCTAGCGGGAGCGCATTCCAAGAGACCCAGTACTTC. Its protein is CASSPRASGSAFQETQYF.

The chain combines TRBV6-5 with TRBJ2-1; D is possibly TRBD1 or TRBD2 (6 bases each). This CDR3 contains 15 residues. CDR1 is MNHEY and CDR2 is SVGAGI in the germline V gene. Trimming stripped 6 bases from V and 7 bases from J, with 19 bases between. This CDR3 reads CASSYPSGGLNEQFF. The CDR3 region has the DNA TGTGCCAGCAGCTATCCCTCTGGGGGGCTTAATGAGCAGTTCTTC.

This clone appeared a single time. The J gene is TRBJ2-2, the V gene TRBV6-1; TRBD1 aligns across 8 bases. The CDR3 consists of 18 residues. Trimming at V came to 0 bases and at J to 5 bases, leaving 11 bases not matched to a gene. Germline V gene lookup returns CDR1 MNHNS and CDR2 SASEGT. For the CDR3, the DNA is TGTGCCAGCAGTGAAGCCTTAGGACAGGGAGATCGTACCGGGGAGCTGTTTTTT. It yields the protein CASSEALGQGDRTGELFF.

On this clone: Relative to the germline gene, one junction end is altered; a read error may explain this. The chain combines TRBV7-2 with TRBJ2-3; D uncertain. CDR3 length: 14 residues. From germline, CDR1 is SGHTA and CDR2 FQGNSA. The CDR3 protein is CASTLMGNTDTQYF. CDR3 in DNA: TGTGCCAGCACCTTAATGGGCAACACAGATACGCAGTATTTT.

The CDR3 sequence: CASSGLTVGETQYF. The CDR3 DNA follows: TGTGCCAGCAGTGGCCTCACCGTGGGAGAGACCCAGTACTTC. The genes are TRBV2 and TRBJ2-5; D uncertain. The germline gives CDR1 SNHLY, CDR2 FYNNEI. Between the trimmed V and J ends, which lost 4 bases and 4 bases, there was a span of 13 bases. The CDR3 is made up of 14 amino acids.

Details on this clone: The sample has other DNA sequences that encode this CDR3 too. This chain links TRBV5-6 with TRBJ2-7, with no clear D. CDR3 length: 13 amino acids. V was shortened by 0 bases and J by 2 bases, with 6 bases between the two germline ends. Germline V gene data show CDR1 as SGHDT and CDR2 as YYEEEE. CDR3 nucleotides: TGTGCCAGCAGCTTGGGTACAACCTACGAGCAGTACTTC. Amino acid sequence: CASSLGTTYEQYF.